The rows below give T cell receptor beta chains drawn from one sample of a study of regulatory T cells in long-lasting Graves disease. TCRdb fed the multiplex PCR reads into MiXCR, producing one record per CDR3 protein. Among more than 450,000 distinct CDR3 sequences listed, about 12% were seen once. This sample also appeared in a second study, on T cells in Graves' hyperthyroidism and ophthalmopathy.

The material was peripheral blood mononuclear cells (PBMCs), obtained at new diagnosis, from a patient treated with antithyroid drugs. The receptors here all came from a woman younger than 45 with Graves disease. CDR3s include the opening cysteine and the closing phenylalanine or tryptophan. Fields, in order: CDR3 DNA, CDR3 protein, V gene, D gene, clone size, J gene. The D gene is left open where the match is weak. The size entry is marked missing in some rows and otherwise reads once, few, many or a size class.

TGCAGTGCGTCGGAGAGATTCGCTGAAGCTTTCTTT CSASERFAEAFF TRBV20-1 - - TRBJ1-1
TGTGCCTGGAGTGTAACAGGCGGCAACACCATATATTTT CAWSVTGGNTIYF TRBV30 - few TRBJ1-3
TGTGCCAGCTCACCCCCGTCTGTTCCCGGGTATGGCTACACCTTC CASSPPSVPGYGYTF TRBV18 - many TRBJ1-2
TGTGCCAGCATCCTTACGCTAAAGACGCGCAATGAGCAGTTCTTC CASILTLKTRNEQFF TRBV7-8 - - TRBJ2-1
TGTGCCAGCTCACCCCGGGACAGGGCATCTGAAGCTTTCTTT CASSPRDRASEAFF TRBV18 TRBD1 many TRBJ1-1
TGTGCCAGCAGTTACTTCAGTTCGAGCGCACCAGCCCCGGGGAATGAGCAGTTCTTC CASSYFSSSAPAPGNEQFF TRBV6-2/TRBV6-3 - many TRBJ2-1
TGCGCCAGCGGGGGGACTAGCGGGGACCATTTGGGGAATGAGCAGTTCTTC CASGGTSGDHLGNEQFF TRBV10-2 TRBD2 few TRBJ2-1
TGTGCCAGCAGCCAAGGATGGGGAGTTACAGATACGCAGTATTTT CASSQGWGVTDTQYF TRBV3-1 - few TRBJ2-3
TGTGCCAGCAGCCACCCAAGTTTTTATGGCTACACCTTC CASSHPSFYGYTF TRBV7-9 - - TRBJ1-2
TGCGCCAGCGGCCTTGGGGGCGGCTCTGTAGAGCAGTACTTC CASGLGGGSVEQYF TRBV5-1 - - TRBJ2-7
TGCAGTGCCAAGGGACAGGGAGGCTCCTACGAGCAGTACTTC CSAKGQGGSYEQYF TRBV20-1 TRBD1 many TRBJ2-7
TGTGCCAGCAGCTCTCCATCCATGCTGGAGCAGTACTTC CASSSPSMLEQYF TRBV7-9 - many TRBJ2-7
TGTGCCAGCAGACCCGGACAGATAAACACCGGGGAGCTGTTTTTT CASRPGQINTGELFF TRBV6-1 - few TRBJ2-2
TGTGCCAGCAGCTTAGCCACGGGAGGGCCGATCCATGAGCAGTTCTTC CASSLATGGPIHEQFF TRBV11-2 TRBD2 many TRBJ2-1
TGTGCCAGCAGCTTAGCCCTCACAGGGGAATTCTACGAGCAGTACTTC CASSLALTGEFYEQYF TRBV11-2 TRBD1 many TRBJ2-7
TGTGCCAGCAGTTTATCTTTCAGGGGGTGGAACACCGGGGAGCTGTTTTTT CASSLSFRGWNTGELFF TRBV27 TRBD1 many TRBJ2-2
TGTGCCAGCAGCTTAACAGGGAGCTCCTACGAGCAGTACTTC CASSLTGSSYEQYF TRBV5-1 - many TRBJ2-7
TGTGCCAGCAGCTTAATAGCGGGAGCTATGGTGGAGACCCAGTACTTC CASSLIAGAMVETQYF TRBV11-2 TRBD2 many TRBJ2-5
TGTGCCTGGAGCGGAGGGGGGAGGTGGCTTAACTATGGCTACACCTTC CAWSGGGRWLNYGYTF TRBV30 - many TRBJ1-2
TGTGCCAGCAGCCGGCCCGATACGCAGTATTTT CASSRPDTQYF TRBV6-2/TRBV6-3 - few TRBJ2-3
TGCAGCGTTGAAGTAATACTAGCGGGAGAGTACACAGATACGCAGTATTTT CSVEVILAGEYTDTQYF TRBV29-1 TRBD2 many TRBJ2-3
TGTGCCACCCGTCGGGAGGGAGGGTTTGTAGGAAACACTGAAGCTTTCTTT CATRREGGFVGNTEAFF TRBV28 - many TRBJ1-1
TGTGCCAGCAGCCAAAACCCCTCTCGCGGGGGGTCCTACAATGAGCAGTTCTTC CASSQNPSRGGSYNEQFF TRBV9 TRBD2 - TRBJ2-1
TGTGCCAGCACCCAGGGGGGAGATTCACCCCTCCACTTT CASTQGGDSPLHF TRBV12-3/TRBV12-4 TRBD1 many TRBJ1-6
TGTGCCAGCCTCAAAGGGCTCGGGCGTGGAGATGAGCAGTTCTTC CASLKGLGRGDEQFF TRBV6-2/TRBV6-3 - few TRBJ2-1
TGCAGTGCTAGAGATTACCCCGCCTGGGGGATTTCACCCCTCCACTTT CSARDYPAWGISPLHF TRBV20-1 - - TRBJ1-6
TGTGCCAGCGGGGGGGCTTTGGGCTCCGTTGGGAACACTGAAGCTTTCTTT CASGGALGSVGNTEAFF TRBV6-1 - - TRBJ1-1
TGTGCCAGCAGTTACAGCGGGACTAAGGGCCCAGAGACCCAGTACTTC CASSYSGTKGPETQYF TRBV6-2/TRBV6-3 TRBD2 - TRBJ2-5